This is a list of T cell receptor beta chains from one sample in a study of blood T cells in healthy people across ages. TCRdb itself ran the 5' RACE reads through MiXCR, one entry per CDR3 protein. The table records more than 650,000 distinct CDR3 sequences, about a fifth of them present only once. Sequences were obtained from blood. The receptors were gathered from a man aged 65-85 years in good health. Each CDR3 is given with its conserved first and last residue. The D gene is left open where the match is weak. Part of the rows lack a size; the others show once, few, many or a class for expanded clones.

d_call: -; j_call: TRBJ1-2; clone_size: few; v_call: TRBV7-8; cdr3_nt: TGTGCCAGCAGCTTAGCGCTTGAAGGCTCTGAGGGCTACACCTTC; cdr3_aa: CASSLALEGSEGYTF
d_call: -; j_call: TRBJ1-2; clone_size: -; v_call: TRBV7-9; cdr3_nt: TGTGCCAGCAGCTTCTTGTCGGATGGCTACACCTTC; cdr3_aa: CASSFLSDGYTF
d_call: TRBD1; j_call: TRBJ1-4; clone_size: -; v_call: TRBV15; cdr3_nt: TGTGCCACCAGCCAGACAGGGGGCGCGAGGAGAAGAGGAGAAAAACTGTTTTTT; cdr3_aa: CATSQTGGARRRGEKLFF
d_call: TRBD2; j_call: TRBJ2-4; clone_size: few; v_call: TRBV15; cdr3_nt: TGTGCCACCAGCAGAGAACTAGCGGGAGGTACCAAAAACATTCAGTACTTC; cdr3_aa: CATSRELAGGTKNIQYF
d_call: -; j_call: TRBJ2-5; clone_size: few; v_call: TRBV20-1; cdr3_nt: TGCAGTGCTAGAGATAGGATGGCAGGCCAAGAGACCCAGTACTTC; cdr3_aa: CSARDRMAGQETQYF
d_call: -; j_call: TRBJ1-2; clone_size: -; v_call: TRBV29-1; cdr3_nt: TGCAGCTCGGTCCGGGGAACTAACTATGGCTACACCTTC; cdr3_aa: CSSVRGTNYGYTF
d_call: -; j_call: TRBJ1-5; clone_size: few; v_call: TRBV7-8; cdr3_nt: TGTGCCAGCAGCTTAGATGGGGGCAACAATCAGCCCCAGCATTTT; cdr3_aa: CASSLDGGNNQPQHF
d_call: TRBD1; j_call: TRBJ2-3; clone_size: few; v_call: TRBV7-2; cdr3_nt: TGTGCCAGCAGCTTAGTGGGGGCAGGGGGCCGTACAGATACGCAGTATTTT; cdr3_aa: CASSLVGAGGRTDTQYF
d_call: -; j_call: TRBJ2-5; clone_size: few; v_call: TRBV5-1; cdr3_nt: TGCGCCAGCAGCCTACAGTCCGGCCGTGAGACCCAGTACTTC; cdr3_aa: CASSLQSGRETQYF
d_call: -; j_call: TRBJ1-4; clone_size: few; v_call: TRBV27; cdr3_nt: TGTGCCAGCAGTTTTTACCCCTCCCAGGGAGGAGAAAAACTGTTTTTT; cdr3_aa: CASSFYPSQGGEKLFF
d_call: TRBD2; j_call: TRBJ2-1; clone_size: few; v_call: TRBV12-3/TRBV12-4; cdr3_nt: TGTGCCAGCAGTGGTGGGGGGGCCTACAATGAGCAGTTCTTC; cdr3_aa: CASSGGGAYNEQFF
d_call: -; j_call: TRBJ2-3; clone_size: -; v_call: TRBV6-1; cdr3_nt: TGTGCCAGCAGTATGCAGGGTCCGCCAGATACGCAGTATTTT; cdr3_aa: CASSMQGPPDTQYF
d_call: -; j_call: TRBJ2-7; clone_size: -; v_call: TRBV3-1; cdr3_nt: TGTGCCAGCAGCCGAAGGACTATTCGCCGGGACGGCAACTACGAGCAGTACTTC; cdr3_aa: CASSRRTIRRDGNYEQYF
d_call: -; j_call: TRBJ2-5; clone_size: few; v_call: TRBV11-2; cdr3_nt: TGTGCCAGCAGCTCCCTCTCCTTTAAAGAGACCCAGTACTTC; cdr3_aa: CASSSLSFKETQYF
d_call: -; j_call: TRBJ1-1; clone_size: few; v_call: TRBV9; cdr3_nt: TGTGCCAGCAGCGCTATGAACACTGAAGCTTTCTTT; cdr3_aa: CASSAMNTEAFF
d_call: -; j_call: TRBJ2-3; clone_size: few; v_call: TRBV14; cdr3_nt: TGTGCCAGCAGCCAAAATGGGGGGAGCACAGATACGCAGTATTTT; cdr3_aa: CASSQNGGSTDTQYF
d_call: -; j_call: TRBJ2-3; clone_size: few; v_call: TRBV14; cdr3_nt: TGTGCCAGCAGCCAATACGGGAGCGTCATTACAGATACGCAGTATTTT; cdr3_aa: CASSQYGSVITDTQYF
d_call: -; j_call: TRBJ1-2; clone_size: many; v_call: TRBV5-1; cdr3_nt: TGCGCCAGCAGCAGCGGGACGATTGACTATGGCTACACCTTC; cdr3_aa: CASSSGTIDYGYTF
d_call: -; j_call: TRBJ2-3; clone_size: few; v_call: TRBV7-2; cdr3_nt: TGTGCCAGCAGCTTGATAGCGGCCACAGATACGCAGTATTTT; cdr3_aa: CASSLIAATDTQYF
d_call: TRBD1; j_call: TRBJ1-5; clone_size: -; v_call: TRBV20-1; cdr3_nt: TGCAGTGCACTGACAGGGGCGAGCAATCAGCCCCAGCATTTT; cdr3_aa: CSALTGASNQPQHF
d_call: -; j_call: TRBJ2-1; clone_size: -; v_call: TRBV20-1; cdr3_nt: TGCAGTGCTGGCGGCTCGAGCTCCTACAATGAGCAGTTCTTC; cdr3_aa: CSAGGSSSYNEQFF
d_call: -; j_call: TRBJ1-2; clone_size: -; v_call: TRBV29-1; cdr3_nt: TGCAGCGTTGACCGGGGAATAGCAAATGGCTACACCTTC; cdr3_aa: CSVDRGIANGYTF
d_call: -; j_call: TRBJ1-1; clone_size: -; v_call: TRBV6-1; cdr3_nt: TGTGCCAGCAGTGATTGGGGCATGAACACTGAAGCTTTCTTT; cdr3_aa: CASSDWGMNTEAFF
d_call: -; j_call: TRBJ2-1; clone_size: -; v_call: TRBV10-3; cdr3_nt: TGTGCCATCAGTAGGGGAGGCAATGAGCAGTTCTTC; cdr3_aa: CAISRGGNEQFF
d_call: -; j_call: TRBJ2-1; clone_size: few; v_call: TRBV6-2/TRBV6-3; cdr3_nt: TGTGCCAGCAGTTACTCGCCGACGGTACGGGGGGCTGAAAACAATGAGCAGTTCTTC; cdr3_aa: CASSYSPTVRGAENNEQFF
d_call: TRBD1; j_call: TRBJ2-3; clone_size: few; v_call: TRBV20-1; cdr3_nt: TGCAGTGCTAGAGCTCTACAGGGGTCCGGGGATGATACGCAGTATTTT; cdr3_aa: CSARALQGSGDDTQYF
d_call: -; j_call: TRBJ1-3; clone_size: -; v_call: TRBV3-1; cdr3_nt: TGTGCCAGCAGACCCGACGGGGGAAACACCATATATTTT; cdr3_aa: CASRPDGGNTIYF
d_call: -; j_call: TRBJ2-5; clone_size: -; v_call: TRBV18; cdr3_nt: TGTGCCAGCTCCAGGATAGACACTGGGACCCAGTACTTC; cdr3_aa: CASSRIDTGTQYF
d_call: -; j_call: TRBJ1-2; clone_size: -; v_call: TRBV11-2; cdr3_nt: TGTGCCAGCAGCTTGGGTCGCGGATCAAGCAACTATGGCTACACCTTC; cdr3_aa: CASSLGRGSSNYGYTF
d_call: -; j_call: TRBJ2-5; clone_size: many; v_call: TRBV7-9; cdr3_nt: TGTGCCAGCAGCAACTTTCAAGAGACCCAGTACTTC; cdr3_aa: CASSNFQETQYF
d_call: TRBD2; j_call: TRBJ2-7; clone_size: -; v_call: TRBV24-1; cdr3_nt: TGTGCCACCAGTTTATCCCCTACTAGCGGGGGGTCCTACGAGCAGTACTTC; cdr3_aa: CATSLSPTSGGSYEQYF
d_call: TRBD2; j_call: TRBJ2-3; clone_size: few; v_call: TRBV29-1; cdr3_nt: TGCAGCCTTGGGACTAGCGGGGGTTCGGATACGCAGTATTTT; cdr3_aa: CSLGTSGGSDTQYF
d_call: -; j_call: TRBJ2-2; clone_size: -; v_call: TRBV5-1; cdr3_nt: TGCGCCAGCAGCGCGGTCGGATTAAACACCGGGGAGCTGTTTTTT; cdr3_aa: CASSAVGLNTGELFF
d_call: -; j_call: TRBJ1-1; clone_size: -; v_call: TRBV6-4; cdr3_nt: TGTGCCAGCAGGAAGGGCCCCCAGGGGTATGGCACTGAAGCTTTCTTT; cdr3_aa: CASRKGPQGYGTEAFF
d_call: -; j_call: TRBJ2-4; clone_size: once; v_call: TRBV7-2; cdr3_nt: TGTGCCAGCAGCTTAGCGGTAGGGGCCAAAAACATTCAGTACTTC; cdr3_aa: CASSLAVGAKNIQYF
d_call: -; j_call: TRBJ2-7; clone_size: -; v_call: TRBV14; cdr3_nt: TGTGCCAGCAGCCAAGGTTTGGCCAGGGAATTTGACGAGCAGTACTTC; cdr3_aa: CASSQGLAREFDEQYF
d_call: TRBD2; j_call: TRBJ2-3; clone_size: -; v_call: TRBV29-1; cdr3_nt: TGCAGCGGGGCTAGCGGGAGGACAACTAGCACAGATACGCAGTATTTT; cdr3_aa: CSGASGRTTSTDTQYF
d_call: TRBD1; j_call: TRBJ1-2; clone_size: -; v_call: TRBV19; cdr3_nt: TGTACCAGTAGTACCACCGGGACAGGGAACTATGGCTACACCTTC; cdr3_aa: CTSSTTGTGNYGYTF
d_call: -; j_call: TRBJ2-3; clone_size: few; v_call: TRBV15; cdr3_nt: TGTGCCACCAGCAGAGATCGCGGAGCCACAGATACGCAGTATTTT; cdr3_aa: CATSRDRGATDTQYF
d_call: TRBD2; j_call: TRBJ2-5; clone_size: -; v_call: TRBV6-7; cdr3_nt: TGTGCCAGCAGTCCAAGCGGGAGAGGGATTGAGGAGACCCAGTACTTC; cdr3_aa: CASSPSGRGIEETQYF
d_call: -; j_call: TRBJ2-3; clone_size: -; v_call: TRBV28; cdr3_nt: TGTGCCAGCACACCGTGGGAATTTGTAGGAGATACGCAGTATTTT; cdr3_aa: CASTPWEFVGDTQYF